This is a list of T cell receptor beta chains from one sample in a study of blood T cell repertoires in COVID-19. The protocol was immunoSEQ multiplex PCR, while the TCRdb copy is restricted to in-frame clones and leaves out a portion. The sample holds 200,000 or so clones, around 89% seen once. Specimen: peripheral blood. The origin of the receptors is a man aged 25-45 years with COVID-19, enrolled during active disease. Each CDR3 is given with its conserved first and last residue. Fields, in order: V gene, J gene, D gene, clone size, CDR3 DNA, CDR3 protein. A D gene is named only where the DNA matches it firmly. Where a row states a size, it is once, few, many or the class of an expanded clone; other rows omit it.

>TRBV6-4|TRBJ1-2|TRBD1|.
TGTGCCAGCAGTGACTCGAGGGACAGCTATGGCTACACCTTC
CASSDSRDSYGYTF
>TRBV7-9|TRBJ1-1|.|.
TGTGCCAGCAGCTTAGGGGTGCAGGCCTCAGGCCGGAACACTGAAGCTTTCTTT
CASSLGVQASGRNTEAFF
>TRBV6-6|TRBJ2-4|.|.
TGTGCCAGCAGTTACATCAGGGGCGCAAAAAACATTCAGTACTTC
CASSYIRGAKNIQYF
>TRBV18|TRBJ2-1|TRBD2|.
TGTGCCAGCTCACCAGCGGGAGGGCCCAATGAGCAGTTCTTC
CASSPAGGPNEQFF
>TRBV21-1|TRBJ2-7|.|.
TGTGCCAGCAGCAAAGGGAGGGTCAGGAACTCCTACGAGCAGTACTTC
CASSKGRVRNSYEQYF
>TRBV7-9|TRBJ2-1|.|.
TGTGCCAGCAGCTTACCACGAGGAGGAAGCTCCTACAATGAGCAGTTCTTC
CASSLPRGGSSYNEQFF
>TRBV9|TRBJ2-7|.|.
TGTGCCAGCAGCGTAGGTAGCGGTGTCTACGAGCAGTACTTC
CASSVGSGVYEQYF
>TRBV20-1|TRBJ1-4|.|.
TGCAGTGCCACAACTAATGAAAAACTGTTTTTT
CSATTNEKLFF
>TRBV7-8|TRBJ1-1|TRBD1|.
TGTGCCAGCAGCTCCCGACCCGGGACAGGCCCCCCTGAAGCTTTCTTT
CASSSRPGTGPPEAFF
>TRBV6-5|TRBJ2-7|.|.
TGTGCCAGCAGTTCTACCTACGAGCAGTACTTC
CASSSTYEQYF
>TRBV2|TRBJ1-5|.|.
TGTGCCAGCAGCTCGGGGTCCACCAATCAGCCCCAGCATTTT
CASSSGSTNQPQHF
>TRBV5-5|TRBJ1-2|.|.
TGTGCCAGCAGCCAGTCCCCCCGGACAGATTATGGCTACACCTTC
CASSQSPRTDYGYTF
>TRBV5-8|TRBJ1-4|TRBD1|.
TGTGCCAGCAGCTTCTGGGACAGGAATGAAAAACTGTTTTTT
CASSFWDRNEKLFF
>TRBV7-9|TRBJ1-1|TRBD1|once
TGTGCCAGCAGCGCGCAGGGGGCGCAGACTGAAGCTTTCTTT
CASSAQGAQTEAFF
>TRBV4-1|TRBJ1-4|.|.
TGCGCCAGCAGCCAAGATAGTACCTCGAGCAATGAAAAACTGTTTTTT
CASSQDSTSSNEKLFF
>TRBV27|TRBJ2-1|TRBD2|few
TGTGCCAGCAGTTACACCGGGACTAGCGGGTTCAATGAGCAGTTCTTC
CASSYTGTSGFNEQFF
>TRBV6-5|TRBJ1-3|.|.
TGTGCCAGCATGGTGAGCTCTGGAAACACCATATATTTT
CASMVSSGNTIYF
>TRBV5-6|TRBJ2-1|TRBD1|.
TGTGCCAGCAGCTTGGACAGGGGGTTTTACAATGAGCAGTTCTTC
CASSLDRGFYNEQFF
>TRBV11-1|TRBJ1-5|.|.
TGTGCCAGCAGCCTTTATTCGGGACAGCCCCAGCATTTT
CASSLYSGQPQHF
>TRBV20-1|TRBJ2-7|.|.
TGCAGTGCTAGTCAAACTGACGAGCAGTACTTC
CSASQTDEQYF
>TRBV7-2|TRBJ2-1|.|.
TGTGCCAGCAGCTTTCCTAAGCGGGTAAATGAGCAGTTCTTC
CASSFPKRVNEQFF
>TRBV28|TRBJ1-1|.|few
TGTGCCAGCAGTTTCAGGGGGAACACTGAAGCTTTCTTT
CASSFRGNTEAFF
>TRBV3-1/TRBV3-2|TRBJ2-7|TRBD2|.
TGTGCCAGCAGCCAAGGGACTAGCGTGAGCTCCTACGAGCAGTACTTC
CASSQGTSVSSYEQYF
>TRBV15|TRBJ1-1|.|.
TGTGCCACCAGCAGAGATTCTCTGAACACTGAAGCTTTCTTT
CATSRDSLNTEAFF
>TRBV4-1|TRBJ1-1|.|.
TGCGCCAGCAGCCATGATGGGCAGGCGAACACTGAAGCTTTCTTT
CASSHDGQANTEAFF
>TRBV6-5|TRBJ2-1|.|.
TGTGCCAGCAGTTACTCGAAAGGGGGGGCCAATGAGCAGTTCTTC
CASSYSKGGANEQFF
>TRBV28|TRBJ1-2|TRBD1|.
TGTGCCAGCAGTTTATGGGGGGACAGGGGGAGCGGCTACACCTTC
CASSLWGDRGSGYTF
>TRBV2|TRBJ2-7|TRBD1|.
TGTGCCAGCAGAGAGGACAGGGCACCCTCCTACGAGCAGTACTTC
CASREDRAPSYEQYF
>TRBV27|TRBJ1-1|.|.
TGTGCCAGCAGTAAACAAAGTCTGAACACTGAAGCTTTCTTT
CASSKQSLNTEAFF
>TRBV5-4|TRBJ1-2|TRBD1|.
TGTGCCAGCAGCACTGGACAGGCCTATGGCTACACCTTC
CASSTGQAYGYTF
>TRBV18|TRBJ2-3|.|.
TGTGCCAGCTCACCCGACAGAACTAGCACAGATACGCAGTATTTT
CASSPDRTSTDTQYF
>TRBV11-3|TRBJ2-2|TRBD2|.
TGTGCCAGCAGCCCTAGCGGGGGGGACGGTACCGGGGAGCTGTTTTTT
CASSPSGGDGTGELFF
>TRBV6-6|TRBJ2-1|.|.
TGTGCCAGCAGTCGACTAGTTATGGTCCCCTACAATGAGCAGTTCTTC
CASSRLVMVPYNEQFF
>TRBV28|TRBJ2-7|TRBD1|.
TGTGCCAGCAGTACTAACTCAGGGGGCGAGCAGTACTTC
CASSTNSGGEQYF
>TRBV28|TRBJ2-3|.|.
TGTGCCAGCAGTCCAGGGCGCACAGATACGCAGTATTTT
CASSPGRTDTQYF
>TRBV7-2|TRBJ1-1|TRBD1|.
TGTGCCAGCAGCGGACAGGCCAACACTGAAGCTTTCTTT
CASSGQANTEAFF
>TRBV28|TRBJ1-1|.|once
TGTGCCAGCAGACCGGACACCTCTGAAGCTTTCTTT
CASRPDTSEAFF
>TRBV7-9|TRBJ2-3|.|few
TGTGCCAGCAGCTTACAGGGTACCAGCACAGATACGCAGTATTTT
CASSLQGTSTDTQYF
>TRBV19|TRBJ1-6|TRBD1|.
TGTGCCAGTAGTATAGGGAAGGGGGCAGGTCGCCAATTCTCACCCCTCCACTTT
CASSIGKGAGRQFSPLHF
>TRBV19|TRBJ2-1|TRBD2|.
TGTGCCAGTAGTATCGAGCGGGGGGGCTATGAGCAGTTCTTC
CASSIERGGYEQFF
>TRBV30|TRBJ2-7|.|.
TGTGCCTGGAGTAGGGGTCCCTACGAGCAGTACTTC
CAWSRGPYEQYF
>TRBV4-1|TRBJ1-5|TRBD1|once
TGCGCCAGCAGAGGATATACAGGGGCCAATCAGCCCCAGCATTTT
CASRGYTGANQPQHF
>TRBV10-3|TRBJ1-6|.|.
TGTGCCATCAGCGACATGCCCAATTCACCCCTCCACTTT
CAISDMPNSPLHF
>TRBV18|TRBJ1-4|TRBD1|.
TGTGCCAGCTCACTCCTGTCGGGGACAGCTAATGAAAAACTGTTTTTT
CASSLLSGTANEKLFF
>TRBV5-1|TRBJ2-1|TRBD2|once
TGCGCCAGCAACGGACTAGCGGGATCCTACAATGAGCAGTTCTTC
CASNGLAGSYNEQFF
>TRBV7-8|TRBJ2-1|.|few
TGTGCCAGCAGCTTAGGTCCCCTCAATGAGCAGTTCTTC
CASSLGPLNEQFF
>TRBV7-2|TRBJ1-2|.|.
TGTGCCAGCAGCAATCGACACCGGACAAACTATGGCTACACCTTC
CASSNRHRTNYGYTF